The clone carrying this TCR beta chain has just a few counts. Antigen: not known. This sample stems from a study of cytomegalovirus exposure and HLA in healthy donors. Points from the study as a whole: Available immune exposure information covered CMV serostatus only.

Trimming at V came to 3 bases and at J to 5 bases, leaving 15 bases not matched to a gene. CDR3 length: 17 amino acids. Germline CDR1 is SGHDT and CDR2 is YYEEEE. Vbeta (60) and Jbeta (13) primers were used in the PCR. Data came from immunoSEQ multiplex PCR; TCRdb stores just in-frame clones and leaves some out. Of about 180,000 clones in the sample, more than 70% were seen once. This sequence joins TRBV5-6 and TRBJ2-5, with 8 bases that match TRBD2. Sequencing was done on a sample of PBMCs. The sequence was collected from a girl under 18 in good health and CMV-seropositive. The CDR3 nucleotides read TGTGCCAGCAGCTCGAGGGCACGCGGGAGGTCAGGCGAGACCCAGTACTTC. Its translation is CASSSRARGRSGETQYF.